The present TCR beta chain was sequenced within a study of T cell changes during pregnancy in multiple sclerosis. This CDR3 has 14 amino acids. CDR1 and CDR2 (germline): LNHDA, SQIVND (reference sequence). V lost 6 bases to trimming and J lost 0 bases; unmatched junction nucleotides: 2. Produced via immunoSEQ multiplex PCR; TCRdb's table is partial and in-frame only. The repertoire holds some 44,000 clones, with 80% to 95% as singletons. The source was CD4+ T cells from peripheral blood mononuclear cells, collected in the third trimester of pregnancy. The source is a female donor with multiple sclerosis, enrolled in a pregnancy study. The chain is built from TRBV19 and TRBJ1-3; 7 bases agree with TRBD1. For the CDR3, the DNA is TGTGCCAGTAGACAGGGGACCTCTGGAAACACCATATATTTT. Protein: CASRQGTSGNTIYF.